The TCR beta chain under discussion was sequenced for a study of identical twins. The CDR3 runs 16 residues. With 2 bases removed from V and 2 bases from J, the gap between germline ends came to 15 bases. Germline V CDR1 and CDR2: LGHNA, YSLEER. Study findings and constraints: Twins shared out-of-frame alpha sequences with excess low generation probability.

TCRdb re-called the 5' RACE reads with MiXCR, one entry per CDR3 protein. The sample has about 250,000 distinct CDR3 sequences; about 8.3% are singletons. This clonotype appeared many times. Its matching antigen is unknown. The sample also formed part of further work on yellow fever vaccine responses in identical twins.

The chain couples TRBV4-3 to TRBJ2-5; D possibly matches TRBD1 or TRBD2 (6 bases each). The clonotype originates from a woman aged 18-29 years in good health. Material for sequencing was CD8+ T cells sorted from blood. The CDR3 DNA is TGCGCCAGCAGCCAATACAGGGTTGGGACTCAAGAGACCCAGTACTTC. It yields the protein CASSQYRVGTQETQYF.